These 24 T cell receptor beta chains originate from one sample sequenced in a study of blood T cell repertoires in COVID-19. Produced via immunoSEQ multiplex PCR; TCRdb's table is partial and in-frame only. Among around 180,000 clones listed, around 82% were seen once. The sample taken for sequencing was peripheral blood. Every receptor here comes from a woman of 80 years or more with acute or convalescent COVID-19.

The chain links TRBV2 to TRBJ2-3; perhaps TRBD2 as D (7 bases). The ends were cut back, 3 bases at V and 2 bases at J, with 12 bases in the middle. Germline V CDR1 and CDR2: SNHLY, FYNNEI. The CDR3 has 15 amino acids. This CDR3 reads CASSEGGGYTDTQYF. The CDR3 DNA reads as TGTGCCAGCAGTGAGGGCGGGGGCTACACAGATACGCAGTATTTT.

This clone appeared once. V usage is TRBV18 and J usage is TRBJ2-5; 8 bases align to TRBD1. With 3 bases clipped from V and 4 bases from J, the junction kept 4 bases outside the gene matches. The germline V gene encodes CDR1 KGHSH and CDR2 LQKENI. The CDR3 totals 14 residues. CDR3 in amino acids: CASSPQGARETQYF. In DNA, the CDR3 is TGTGCCAGCTCACCGCAGGGGGCGCGAGAGACCCAGTACTTC.

The CDR3 sequence: CASSGTLRNTEAFF. For the CDR3, the DNA is TGCGCCAGCAGCGGGACACTCAGGAACACTGAAGCTTTCTTT. This sequence joins TRBV5-1 and TRBJ1-1; maybe TRBD1 (6 bases). CDR1 is SGHRS, CDR2 YFSETQ, per germline. V was shortened by 4 bases and J by 1 base, with 11 bases between the two germline ends. The CDR3 has 14 amino acids.

Only a few counts were recorded for this clone. The chain carries TRBV9 and TRBJ2-2, with TRBD1 matching 8 bases. Germline CDR1 is SGDLS and CDR2 is YYNGEE. The CDR3 is 15 residues long. V gave up 4 bases and J gave up 4 bases; unmatched junction bases: 6. The CDR3 DNA sequence: TGTGCCAGCAGCCTCGCAGGGACAGGCACCGGGGAGCTGTTTTTT. This gives the protein CASSLAGTGTGELFF.

The chain is built from TRBV18 and TRBJ1-5; a possible D gene is TRBD1 (6 bases). The V end lost 3 bases, the J end lost 3 bases, and 15 bases lay between the germline ends. Per germline, CDR1 KGHSH and CDR2 LQKENI. The CDR3 is made up of 16 amino acids. DNA for the CDR3: TGTGCCAGCTCACCCTGGGCAGGGGACTACAATCAGCCCCAGCATTTT. Amino acid sequence: CASSPWAGDYNQPQHF.

The chain recombines TRBV3-1 (or the pseudogene TRBV3-2) with TRBJ2-1; no clear D. CDR3 size: 13 residues. Germline V lookup: CDR1 LGHDT, CDR2 YNNKEL (reference sequence). V shed 4 bases and J shed 7 bases, with 11 bases lying between them. The CDR3 sequence is CASSPPVINEQFF. The CDR3, as DNA: TGTGCCAGCAGCCCGCCGGTAATAAATGAGCAGTTCTTC.

This rearrangement joins TRBV29-1 to TRBJ2-1; weak D call: TRBD1 (5 bases). V lost 4 bases and J 7 bases, leaving 14 bases between the germline ends. Germline V gene data show CDR1 as SQVTM and CDR2 as ANQGSEA. The length of the CDR3 is 13 residues. Written as DNA, the CDR3 is TGCAGCGTTGGCACCGAAGGGGATAATGAGCAGTTCTTC. Its translation is CSVGTEGDNEQFF.

CDR3 amino acids: CASSLGGGANTEAFF. CDR3 in DNA: TGTGCCAGCAGCTTAGGGGGCGGGGCGAACACTGAAGCTTTCTTT. The genes are TRBV11-2 and TRBJ1-1; perhaps TRBD1 as D (5 bases). The CDR3 is 15 residues long. Germline V CDR1 and CDR2: SGHAT, FQNNGV. V lost 1 base to trimming and J lost 1 base, with 10 bases between them.

The chain joins TRBV18 to TRBJ1-4; D is unclear. V was cut by 6 bases and J by 0 bases, with 14 bases left in between. The CDR3 spans 16 residues. CDR1 KGHSH and CDR2 LQKENI come from the germline V gene. The CDR3 region is CASSIRGPSTNEKLFF. In DNA form, the CDR3 reads TGTGCCAGCTCGATACGAGGGCCTTCAACTAATGAAAAACTGTTTTTT. Using reference TRBV18 and TRBJ1-4 for the parts outside the CDR3, the full variable domain is NAGVMQNPRHLVRRRGQEARLRCSPMKGHSHVYWYRQLPEEGLKFMVYLQKENIIDESGMPKERFSAEFPKEGPSILRIQQVVRGDSAAYFCASSIRGPSTNEKLFFGSGTQLSVL.

V is TRBV19 and J is TRBJ2-7; no firm D call. The germline V and J ends were trimmed by 3 bases and 1 base, with 7 bases remaining between them. Looked up from germline, CDR1 is LNHDA and CDR2 is SQIVND (reference sequence). This CDR3 has 13 amino acids. CDR3 sequence: CASSMARSYEQYF. CDR3 DNA: TGTGCCAGTAGTATGGCCAGGTCCTACGAGCAGTACTTC.

This chain connects TRBV6-2 or TRBV6-3 to TRBJ2-3, with 10 bases that match TRBD2. The germline V gene has CDR1 MNHEY and CDR2 SVGEGT. With V trimmed by 3 bases and J by 7 bases, 4 bases remained unmatched. The CDR3 loop spans 14 amino acids. CDR3 DNA sequence: TGTGCCAGCAGTTATGGGACTAGCGTATATACGCAGTATTTT. Protein product: CASSYGTSVYTQYF.

The V and J genes are TRBV5-1 and TRBJ1-3; no clear D gene. The CDR3 is made up of 16 amino acids. The germline V and J ends were trimmed by 0 bases and 0 bases, with 10 bases remaining between them. Germline V gene lookup returns CDR1 SGHRS and CDR2 YFSETQ. The CDR3 reads CASSLAQVSSGNTIYF. The CDR3 bases are TGCGCCAGCAGCTTGGCCCAGGTCAGCTCTGGAAACACCATATATTTT.

The rearrangement links TRBV7-8 to TRBJ2-2, with 13 bases aligning to TRBD2. The length of the CDR3 is 20 residues. Germline-derived CDR1 and CDR2 are SGHVS and FQNEAQ. J gave up 2 bases and V 3 bases, and 12 bases lay outside the gene matches. CDR3 loop: CASSFRGLAGARRNTGELFF. The CDR3 coding sequence is TGTGCCAGCAGCTTCCGCGGACTAGCGGGAGCACGTCGCAACACCGGGGAGCTGTTTTTT.

V gene TRBV7-2 combines with J gene TRBJ1-5, with D hard to call. V gave up 3 bases and J gave up 0 bases, with 15 bases separating them. The CDR3 extends over 17 amino acids. From germline, CDR1 is SGHTA and CDR2 FQGNSA. The CDR3 protein is CASSFQVVKNSNQPQHF. Here the CDR3 DNA reads TGTGCCAGCAGCTTTCAGGTCGTCAAGAATAGCAATCAGCCCCAGCATTTT.

V usage is TRBV14 and J usage is TRBJ2-5; TRBD2 is a possible D gene (5 bases). The CDR3 runs to 16 residues. The germline V and J ends were trimmed by 2 bases and 5 bases, with 18 bases remaining between them. CDR1 and CDR2 (germline): SGHDN, FVKESK. The DNA of the CDR3 is TGTGCCAGCAGCCAACGGGCAGCGTGGTGGAGGGAGACCCAGTACTTC. Protein: CASSQRAAWWRETQYF.

V is TRBV29-1 and J is TRBJ1-4; the D is unclear. This CDR3 contains 13 residues. V was pared by 4 bases and J by 3 bases, with 9 bases between. CDR1 is SQVTM and CDR2 is ANQGSEA in the germline V gene. The DNA for the CDR3 is TGCAGCGTTGCTCCGGGGTCTAATGAAAAACTGTTTTTT. Residues: CSVAPGSNEKLFF. Drawing the rest from reference TRBV29-1 and TRBJ1-4, the complete variable domain is SAVISQKPSRDICQRGTSLTIQCQVDSQVTMMFWYRQQPGQSLTLIATANQGSEATYESGFVIDKFPISRPNLTFSTLTVSNMSPEDSSIYLCSVAPGSNEKLFFGSGTQLSVL.

This chain joins TRBV18 and TRBJ2-3; 7 bases are a match to TRBD1. CDR1 and CDR2 from the germline V gene are KGHSH and LQKENI. Trimming removed 1 base from V and 0 bases from J; junction bases left unmatched: 4. There are 16 residues in the CDR3. The CDR3 DNA sequence: TGTGCCAGCTCACCACAAACAGGGGCGAGCACAGATACGCAGTATTTT. Protein sequence: CASSPQTGASTDTQYF.

This chain uses TRBV9 with TRBJ1-1, with TRBD1 matching 8 bases. CDR1 is SGDLS and CDR2 is YYNGEE in the germline V gene. Trimming took 2 bases from V and 4 from J; bases not matched to a gene: 1. This CDR3 contains 13 residues. The CDR3 DNA is TGTGCCAGCAGCGTGGACAGGGTCACTGAAGCTTTCTTT. Its protein is CASSVDRVTEAFF.

The CDR3 nucleotides are TGTGCCAGCAGCGCAACTAGCGGGCGAGATCTCAATGAGCAGTTCTTC. Protein sequence: CASSATSGRDLNEQFF. The rearrangement uses TRBV7-2 and TRBJ2-1; 9 positions match TRBD2. The germline V gene has CDR1 SGHTA and CDR2 FQGNSA. V was pared by 5 bases and J by 6 bases, with 11 bases of the junction left unmatched. This CDR3 spans 16 amino acids.

V and J are TRBV5-1 and TRBJ2-7, with 10 bases identical to TRBD1. V shed 0 bases and J 4 bases; nucleotides not matched to a gene: 4. The CDR3 spans 15 residues. Germline CDR1 SGHRS, CDR2 YFSETQ. The CDR3 nucleotides read TGCGCCAGCAGCTTGGGACAGGGGGCAAAGTACGAGCAGTACTTC. It translates to CASSLGQGAKYEQYF.

This chain links TRBV4-1 with TRBJ1-6; D is perhaps TRBD1 (6 bases). CDR3 length equals 17 residues. Trimming took 3 bases from V and 9 from J, leaving 21 bases between them. Germline V gene sequence: CDR1 MGHRA, CDR2 YSYEKL. The CDR3: CASSHPGGPSSGSPLHF. CDR3 bases: TGCGCCAGCAGCCATCCCGGGGGGCCCTCGAGCGGTTCACCCCTCCACTTT.

This rearrangement joins TRBV7-8 to TRBJ2-5, with 7 bases aligning to TRBD2. The germline gives CDR1 SGHVS, CDR2 FQNEAQ. Unmatched junction bases numbered 5, after V lost 5 bases and J lost 5 bases. The CDR3 is 13 residues long. The CDR3 sequence: CASSRGGEETQYF. CDR3 sequence (DNA): TGTGCCAGCAGCCGTGGGGGGGAGGAGACCCAGTACTTC.

The chain employs TRBV21-1 and TRBJ1-5; whether TRBD1, the table's D call, matches the DNA was not checked. TRBV21-1 represents a pseudogene. The CDR3 has 16 amino acids. The CDR3 DNA follows: TGTGCCAGCTACCAACAGGGTAGAGGGGGAGATCAGCCCCAGCATTTT. Its translation: CASYQQGRGGDQPQHF.

The V call is TRBV29-1, the J call TRBJ1-1; D is possibly TRBD1 (6 bases). CDR1 is SQVTM, CDR2 ANQGSEA, per germline. The CDR3 is made up of 12 amino acids. The ends were cut back, 4 bases at V and 8 bases at J, with 14 bases in the middle. Here the CDR3 reads CSVGGGASEAFF. For the CDR3, the DNA is TGCAGCGTTGGTGGGGGCGCTTCCGAAGCTTTCTTT. The full variable domain, completed using reference TRBV29-1 and TRBJ1-1, is SAVISQKPSRDICQRGTSLTIQCQVDSQVTMMFWYRQQPGQSLTLIATANQGSEATYESGFVIDKFPISRPNLTFSTLTVSNMSPEDSSIYLCSVGGGASEAFFGQGTRLTVV.